Each of the 21 T cell receptor beta chains below was sequenced from the same sample in a study of identical twins. TCRdb redid the calling of the 5' RACE reads with MiXCR, one entry per CDR3 protein. This sample has some 240,000 distinct CDR3 sequences, with around 8.3% found just once. This sample also appeared in a second study, on yellow fever vaccine responses in identical twins.

Source material: CD8+ T cells sorted from blood. The receptors come from a woman between 18 and 29 years old in good health.

The CDR3 loop is CASSSHWGGLGYEQYF. The DNA for the CDR3 is TGTGCCAGCAGCTCTCATTGGGGAGGGTTAGGCTACGAGCAGTACTTC. The chain employs TRBV6-2 or TRBV6-3 and TRBJ2-7; 7 bases fit TRBD2. The CDR3 loop spans 16 amino acids. Losses at the gene ends were 6 bases for V and 3 bases for J; bases not matched to a gene: 14. Per the germline V gene, CDR1 is MNHEY and CDR2 is SVGEGT.

The V and J genes are TRBV27 and TRBJ1-6, with D possibly matching TRBD1 (5 bases). V was clipped by 3 bases and J by 10 bases, with 10 bases between them. The CDR3 covers 13 residues. Germline assignment: CDR1 MNHEY and CDR2 SMNVEV (reference sequence). The CDR3 DNA reads TGTGCCAGCAGTTTTGGGACGAACTCACCCCTCCACTTT. Amino acid sequence: CASSFGTNSPLHF.

The chain joins TRBV24-1 to TRBJ2-2; D ambiguous. V lost 0 bases to trimming and J lost 2 bases, with 6 bases between them. The CDR3 is 15 residues long. Germline CDR1 and CDR2: KGHDR and SFDVKD. The chain's CDR3 is CATSDLGSNTGELFF. The CDR3 DNA reads as TGTGCCACCAGTGATTTGGGCAGTAACACCGGGGAGCTGTTTTTT.

This clonotype has more than one count but fewer than ten. V usage is TRBV20-1 and J usage is TRBJ1-6, with TRBD1 as a possible D gene (5 bases). The CDR3 length is 14 residues. The V gene's germline CDR1 is DFQATT and CDR2 SNEGSKA (reference sequence). V dropped 3 bases and J dropped 6 bases, with 12 bases sitting between them. The CDR3 loop reads CSARGRAANSPLHF. The CDR3 DNA reads TGCAGTGCTAGGGGCAGGGCTGCTAATTCACCCCTCCACTTT.

The rearrangement links TRBV4-3 to TRBJ2-3; 12 positions agree with TRBD2. The CDR3 extends over 15 amino acids. From germline, CDR1 is LGHNA and CDR2 YSLEER. The V and J ends lost 5 bases and 3 bases, in that order; junction bases with no gene match: 3. In DNA, the CDR3 is TGCGCCAGCAGCGAAACTAGCGGGAGGACAGATACGCAGTATTTT. Encoded protein: CASSETSGRTDTQYF.

The chain employs TRBV6-2 or TRBV6-3 and TRBJ2-1; D perhaps matches TRBD2 (6 bases). Germline V gene lookup returns CDR1 MNHEY and CDR2 SVGEGT. This CDR3 is built from 14 residues. The ends were cut back, 8 bases at V and 7 bases at J, with 18 bases in the middle. In DNA form, the CDR3 reads TGTGCCAGCTCCCGGGACTTAACGGGTAATGAGCAGTTCTTC. It encodes CASSRDLTGNEQFF.

This clonotype has just a few counts. The chain combines TRBV29-1 with TRBJ2-7; 9 nucleotides match TRBD1. The CDR3 has 15 amino acids. After removal of 1 base from V and 2 bases from J, the junction contained 6 bases not matched to a gene. Germline V CDR1 and CDR2: SQVTM, ANQGSEA. CDR3 DNA: TGCAGCGTTGAAGGGCCCCGACAGGGGGCCTACGAGCAGTACTTC. It encodes CSVEGPRQGAYEQYF.

In this sample, this clonotype turned up many times. The genes are TRBV12-3 or TRBV12-4 and TRBJ2-2; 8 positions agree with TRBD1. This CDR3 has 14 residues. The V gene end was trimmed by 7 bases and the J gene end by 6 bases; junction bases not matched to a gene: 7. The CDR3 DNA follows: TGTGCCAGCATTTCAGGACAGGGCGCCGGGGAGCTGTTTTTT. It yields the protein CASISGQGAGELFF.

The genes are TRBV20-1 and TRBJ2-7; 7 bases match TRBD1. The CDR3 contains 13 residues. Germline CDR1 DFQATT, CDR2 SNEGSKA (reference sequence). The V gene end was trimmed by 8 bases and the J gene end by 3 bases; junction bases not matched to a gene: 10. CDR3 coding DNA: TGCAGTTTCACCGGGACAGACAGCTACGAGCAGTACTTC. The encoded protein is CSFTGTDSYEQYF.

This clonotype has more than one count but fewer than ten. The chain combines TRBV21-1 with TRBJ2-7. TRBV21-1 is tagged as a pseudogene. CDR3 length: 14 amino acids. This CDR3 is CASSPVRRFIEQYF. The DNA of the CDR3 is TGTGCCAGCAGCCCCGTGAGGCGGTTTATCGAGCAGTACTTC.

The gene calls are TRBV12-3 or TRBV12-4 and TRBJ2-7; D unresolved. This CDR3 comprises 14 residues. V lost 6 bases to trimming and J lost 3 bases, with 15 bases between them. The CDR3 loop is CASSLQFTGYEQYF. CDR3 DNA sequence: TGTGCCAGCAGCCTTCAATTTACCGGCTACGAGCAGTACTTC.

The chain links TRBV7-9 to TRBJ2-1; D is unclear. This CDR3 has 16 residues. V was cut by 2 bases and J by 4 bases, with 15 bases left in between. The V gene's germline CDR1 is SEHNR and CDR2 FQNEAQ (reference sequence). Written as DNA, the CDR3 is TGTGCCAGCAGCTTAATCCCCTGGTTACCTTACAATGAGCAGTTCTTC. This translates into CASSLIPWLPYNEQFF.

The sample holds many counts of this clonotype. This chain links TRBV11-1 with TRBJ2-2; 10 nucleotides line up with TRBD1. The germline V gene encodes CDR1 SGHAT and CDR2 FQDESV (reference sequence). The trim removed 6 bases at V and 6 bases at J, leaving 16 bases unmatched. The CDR3 spans 18 residues. Here the CDR3 DNA reads TGTGCCAGCAGTCGTGAAACGGGACAGGGGTATTTTCCCGGGGAGCTGTTTTTT. It yields the protein CASSRETGQGYFPGELFF.

This clonotype was counted at least ten times. V usage is TRBV25-1 and J usage is TRBJ2-3; D is ambiguous. This CDR3 contains 14 residues. V lost 4 bases to trimming and J lost 0 bases, with 8 bases between them. Germline values: CDR1 MGHDK, CDR2 SYGVNS. CDR3 sequence: CASSVGVSTDTQYF. Written as DNA, the CDR3 is TGTGCCAGCAGTGTAGGTGTAAGCACAGATACGCAGTATTTT. Complete variable domain (other parts from reference TRBV25-1 and TRBJ2-3): EADIYQTPRYLVIGTGKKITLECSQTMGHDKMYWYQQDPGMELHLIHYSYGVNSTEKGDLSSESTVSRIRTEHFPLTLESARPSHTSQYLCASSVGVSTDTQYFGPGTRLTVL.

This clonotype was seen at least ten times. The chain joins TRBV7-3 to TRBJ2-5; D not resolved. The CDR3 is 14 amino acids. Trimming shortened V by 2 bases and J by 7 bases, and 14 bases separated the two germline ends. Germline values: CDR1 SGHTA, CDR2 FQGTGA. CDR3 protein: CASSLVSRLGTQYF. CDR3 DNA sequence: TGTGCCAGCAGCTTAGTCTCACGGCTGGGGACCCAGTACTTC.

In this sample, this clonotype turned up many times. The V and J genes are TRBV10-2 and TRBJ1-5, with 7 nucleotides matching TRBD1. Looked up from germline, CDR1 is WSHSY and CDR2 is SAAADI. Germline trimming cut 1 base from V and 6 bases from J; bases unmatched to any gene: 9. The CDR3 is 16 amino acids. CDR3 bases: TGCGCCAGCAGTGAGTATGCAGGGGGTCTTAGTCAGCCCCAGCATTTT. Protein sequence: CASSEYAGGLSQPQHF.

This clonotype was seen more than once but under ten times. V and J are TRBV7-9 and TRBJ2-7; D is perhaps TRBD2 (5 bases). The CDR3 extends over 14 amino acids. The V gene's germline CDR1 is SEHNR and CDR2 FQNEAQ (reference sequence). Trimming shortened V by 8 bases and J by 2 bases, and 16 bases separated the two germline ends. In nucleotides, the CDR3 is TGTGCCAGCTTCGCCGGGGTACCCCCCTACGAGCAGTACTTC. Translating gives CASFAGVPPYEQYF.

The rearrangement links TRBV6-1 to TRBJ2-2; D unresolved. Germline V CDR1 and CDR2: MNHNS, SASEGT. V was shortened by 3 bases and J by 5 bases, with 16 bases between the two germline ends. This CDR3 has 16 amino acids. The DNA for the CDR3 is TGTGCCAGCAGTGACAACCGGGCCTCCTGGACCGGGGAGCTGTTTTTT. Encoded protein: CASSDNRASWTGELFF.

The V and J genes are TRBV20-1 and TRBJ1-2; the match to TRBD1 covers 7 bases. The CDR3 is 13 amino acids. V trimming: 6 bases; J trimming: 4 bases; junction bases outside the gene matches: 8. The V gene's germline CDR1 is DFQATT and CDR2 SNEGSKA (reference sequence). The CDR3 loop reads CSATEGTAYGYTF. The CDR3 bases are TGCAGTGCCACGGAGGGGACAGCCTATGGCTACACCTTC.

This clonotype was seen a handful of times. The chain carries TRBV28 and TRBJ2-1, with TRBD2 identical over 10 bases. Looked up from germline, CDR1 is MDHEN and CDR2 is SYDVKM. The trim removed 2 bases at V and 5 bases at J, leaving 9 bases unmatched. The CDR3 covers 17 residues. The CDR3 spells CASSLLLFSGGNNEQFF. CDR3 DNA: TGTGCCAGCAGTTTACTTCTTTTTAGCGGGGGGAACAATGAGCAGTTCTTC.

This clonotype was counted between two and nine times. The chain couples TRBV29-1 to TRBJ2-1, with D possibly TRBD1 on 6 matching bases. Germline V lookup: CDR1 SQVTM, CDR2 ANQGSEA. V lost 7 bases to trimming and J lost 0 bases, with 13 bases between them. This CDR3 has 14 amino acids. CDR3 sequence: CSAPDRSSYNEQFF. The CDR3 DNA reads as TGCAGCGCTCCAGACAGGAGCTCCTACAATGAGCAGTTCTTC.